This TCR beta chain was found in a study of CD8 T cells in ankylosing spondylitis. Study-level findings and limits: Certain motif variants had earlier appeared in reactive arthritis synovial fluid and blood. Matched ankylosing spondylitis synovial fluid reportedly showed significant enrichment of disease-linked clones. Seemingly distinctive of ankylosing spondylitis blood was a TCR beta motif formed by eight highly homologous variants.

Using quantitative 5'-RACE with molecular barcodes, the authors made TCR beta libraries. TCRdb re-called the 5' RACE reads through MiXCR, storing one row per CDR3 protein. The sample has tens of thousands of distinct CDR3 sequences, 7.2% seen once. This clonotype was detected ten times or more. Its cognate antigen is unknown. Germline assignment: CDR1 SGHAT and CDR2 FQNNGV. After removal of 4 bases from V and 3 bases from J, the junction contained 6 bases not matched to a gene. The CDR3 spans 15 residues. The sequence was collected from a male donor with ankylosing spondylitis or in good health (not recorded which). V is TRBV11-2 and J is TRBJ2-7; 10 bases are shared with TRBD1. The material sequenced was blood, either unsorted or a sorted T cell fraction (not recorded which). The CDR3 DNA sequence: TGTGCCAGCAGCTCTGGGACAGGGGACTTCTACGAGCAGTACTTC. This encodes CASSSGTGDFYEQYF.